Presented here are 32 T cell receptor beta chains from one specimen sequenced in a study of radiation and T cells in renal cell carcinoma. This table comes from immunoSEQ multiplex PCR, and its TCRdb copy is limited to in-frame clones, with some not included. The profile covers around 160,000 clones, with around 89% appearing a single time and around 4.1% taken by the ten largest. As to time point: baseline pretreatment blood. Treatment of the sample: 15 Gy SBRT to primary tumor, nephrectomy 4 weeks later. The material was blood, obtained from a patient whose treatment included radiotherapy and nephrectomy. These receptors were obtained from a woman in her 70s with renal cell carcinoma.

The chain has TRBV19 and TRBJ2-6; D remains ambiguous. V was shortened by 2 bases and J by 4 bases, with 3 bases between the two germline ends. This CDR3 region has 13 residues. The germline V gene has CDR1 LNHDA and CDR2 SQIVND (reference sequence). CDR3 protein: CASSITGANVLTF. The CDR3, as DNA: TGTGCCAGTAGTATAACGGGGGCCAACGTCCTGACTTTC.

The J gene is TRBJ2-1, the V gene TRBV5-4; 15 bases agree with TRBD2. CDR1 is SGHNT and CDR2 is YYREEE in the germline V gene (reference sequence). Losses at the gene ends were 3 bases for V and 8 bases for J; bases not matched to a gene: 6. The CDR3 sequence is 16 residues long. CDR3 residues: CASSWRTSGGAHEQFF. In DNA form, the CDR3 reads TGTGCCAGCAGCTGGAGGACTAGCGGGGGGGCACATGAGCAGTTCTTC.

V is TRBV10-3 and J is TRBJ1-1, with no clear D. The germline gives CDR1 ENHRY, CDR2 SYGVKD. Trimming left V 11 bases short and J 3 bases short, with 10 bases between. The CDR3 extends over 11 amino acids. The CDR3 bases are TGTGCCGCCCAGGAGGACACTGAAGCTTTCTTT. Translated: CAAQEDTEAFF.

The chain recombines TRBV10-3 with TRBJ2-2; 9 bases match TRBD1. Germline CDR1 is ENHRY and CDR2 is SYGVKD. V lost 6 bases, J lost 1 base, and 6 bases stayed unmatched. This CDR3 has 16 amino acids. Here the CDR3 reads CAIRRGQGLNTGELFF. CDR3 nucleotides: TGTGCCATCAGGAGGGGACAGGGACTGAACACCGGGGAGCTGTTTTTT.

The chain joins TRBV7-2 to TRBJ2-5; a weak D match, TRBD2 (5 bases). V was clipped by 5 bases and J by 2 bases, with 12 bases between them. Germline lookup yields CDR1 SGHTA and CDR2 FQGNSA. This CDR3 is built from 14 residues. In DNA, the CDR3 is TGTGCCAGCAGCCTTATGTCGGGACAAGAGACCCAGTACTTC. It codes for CASSLMSGQETQYF.

This clone was picked up one time. The chain carries TRBV21-1 and TRBJ2-7; TRBD2 is the table's D call, not checked against the DNA. TRBV21-1 represents a pseudogene. This CDR3 region has 11 residues. The CDR3 bases are TGTGCCAGCAGCCCTCCCCACGAGCAGTACTTC. It yields the protein CASSPPHEQYF.

This chain uses TRBV6-5 with TRBJ2-5, with TRBD1 matching over 8 bases. The germline V gene has CDR1 MNHEY and CDR2 SVGAGI. The CDR3 extends over 13 amino acids. Trimming cost V 7 bases and J 3 bases; bases outside gene matches: 4. CDR3 in amino acids: CASNPDREETQYF. As DNA, the CDR3 is TGTGCCAGCAACCCGGACAGGGAAGAGACCCAGTACTTC.

The genes are TRBV30 and TRBJ2-7; perhaps TRBD2 as D (6 bases). V was clipped by 8 bases and J by 2 bases, with 19 bases between them. From germline, CDR1 is GTSNPN and CDR2 SVGIG (reference sequence). This CDR3 spans 14 amino acids. DNA of the CDR3: TGTGCCCGGTCTAAAGGCGGGGAGGCCTACGAGCAGTACTTC. Translation gives CARSKGGEAYEQYF.

This clone is a singleton in its sample. This rearrangement joins TRBV11-1 to TRBJ2-1; 7 bases are a match to TRBD2. The length of the CDR3 is 14 residues. CDR1 and CDR2 (germline): SGHAT, FQDESV (reference sequence). V lost 0 bases to trimming and J lost 9 bases; unmatched junction nucleotides: 5. As DNA, the CDR3 is TGTGCCAGCAGCTTAGCGGGCGGGGGTTTTGAGCAGTTCTTC. Translation gives CASSLAGGGFEQFF.

The chain has TRBV9 and TRBJ2-4, with D uncertain. V gave up 0 bases and J gave up 5 bases, with 3 bases separating them. Germline CDR1 reads SGDLS; CDR2 reads YYNGEE. This CDR3 contains 12 residues. The CDR3: CASSVGENIQYF. CDR3 sequence (DNA): TGTGCCAGCAGCGTAGGGGAAAACATTCAGTACTTC.

This clone showed up just once. J is TRBJ2-7 and V is TRBV19, with D perhaps TRBD1 (5 bases). There are 14 residues in the CDR3. Germline V gene data show CDR1 as LNHDA and CDR2 as SQIVND (reference sequence). The V end lost 3 bases, the J end lost 0 bases, and 9 bases lay between the germline ends. In nucleotides, the CDR3 is TGTGCCAGTAGTATCGACAGTTTCTCCTACGAGCAGTACTTC. It translates to CASSIDSFSYEQYF. The variable domain in full, completed from reference TRBV19 and TRBJ2-7, reads DGGITQSPKYLFRKEGQNVTLSCEQNLNHDAMYWYRQDPGQGLRLIYYSQIVNDFQKGDIAEGYSVSREKKESFPLTVTSAQKNPTAFYLCASSIDSFSYEQYFGPGTRLTVT.

The chain combines TRBV7-9 with TRBJ1-6; TRBD1 aligns across 9 bases. Per the germline V gene, CDR1 is SEHNR and CDR2 is FQNEAQ (reference sequence). The CDR3 is made up of 15 amino acids. V was pared by 7 bases and J by 9 bases, with 10 bases of the junction left unmatched. The CDR3 region has the DNA TGTGCCAGCATCCCCGGGACAGGGTCACCTTCACCCCTCCACTTT. Its protein product is CASIPGTGSPSPLHF. The whole variable domain, filled in from reference TRBV7-9 and TRBJ1-6, reads DTGVSQNPRHKITKRGQNVTFRCDPISEHNRLYWYRQTLGQGPEFLTYFQNEAQLEKSRLLSDRFSAERPKGSFSTLEIQRTEQGDSAMYLCASIPGTGSPSPLHFGNGTRLTVT.

The chain uses TRBV28 and TRBJ1-1; D remains ambiguous. Per germline, CDR1 MDHEN and CDR2 SYDVKM. This CDR3 spans 12 amino acids. Trimming pared 8 bases from V and 1 base from J, leaving 8 bases between. The CDR3 spells CASPDANTEAFF. CDR3 bases: TGTGCCAGCCCGGACGCGAACACTGAAGCTTTCTTT.

The rearrangement joins TRBV5-4 to TRBJ1-6; D unresolved. CDR3 length: 12 amino acids. Trimming removed 2 bases from V and 9 bases from J, with 6 bases in between. CDR1 and CDR2 (germline): SGHNT, YYREEE (reference sequence). The chain's CDR3 is CASSFSGSPLHF. The CDR3 DNA follows: TGTGCCAGCAGCTTCTCGGGTTCACCCCTCCACTTT.

This chain joins TRBV9 and TRBJ2-1; 9 positions match TRBD2. Germline assignment: CDR1 SGDLS and CDR2 YYNGEE. With 4 bases clipped from V and 7 bases from J, the junction kept 6 bases outside the gene matches. CDR3 length: 14 residues. CDR3 nucleotide sequence: TGTGCCAGCAGCTGGCGGGGGGGCCGGAATGAGCAGTTCTTC. It encodes CASSWRGGRNEQFF.

The CDR3 bases are TGCAGCGTTGGAACAGGGGCAACTAATGAAAAACTGTTTTTT. Translated, it gives CSVGTGATNEKLFF. This chain uses TRBV29-1 with TRBJ1-4, with 7 bases fitting TRBD1. Germline V lookup: CDR1 SQVTM, CDR2 ANQGSEA. J was trimmed by 0 bases and V by 4 bases; bases with no gene match: 2. This CDR3 contains 14 residues. Full variable domain (remainder filled in from reference TRBV29-1 and TRBJ1-4): SAVISQKPSRDICQRGTSLTIQCQVDSQVTMMFWYRQQPGQSLTLIATANQGSEATYESGFVIDKFPISRPNLTFSTLTVSNMSPEDSSIYLCSVGTGATNEKLFFGSGTQLSVL.

The V gene is TRBV11-2, the J gene TRBJ2-1, with D maybe TRBD2 (6 bases). The V end lost 5 bases, the J end lost 7 bases, and 18 bases lay between the germline ends. CDR3 length equals 15 residues. The germline V gene encodes CDR1 SGHAT and CDR2 FQNNGV. The chain's CDR3 is CASSGRGRRENEQFF. In DNA form, the CDR3 reads TGTGCCAGCAGCGGACGGGGACGGAGGGAAAATGAGCAGTTCTTC.

This clone has only a few counts. The chain uses TRBV6-5 and TRBJ1-1; 7 bases line up with TRBD1. Germline assignment: CDR1 MNHEY and CDR2 SVGAGI. This CDR3 contains 16 residues. With V trimmed by 1 base and J by 0 bases, 5 bases remained unmatched. CDR3: CASSYWDSRMNTEAFF. In nucleotides, the CDR3 is TGTGCCAGCAGTTACTGGGACAGTCGCATGAACACTGAAGCTTTCTTT.

The gene calls are TRBV5-1 and TRBJ1-3; D is unresolved. Trimming stripped 2 bases from V and 4 bases from J, with 4 bases between. CDR3 length: 12 amino acids. Germline CDR1 and CDR2: SGHRS and YFSETQ. CDR3 sequence (DNA): TGCGCCAGCAGCTTAACAGGAAACACCATATATTTT. It codes for CASSLTGNTIYF. Full variable domain (missing parts from reference TRBV5-1 and TRBJ1-3): KAGVTQTPRYLIKTRGQQVTLSCSPISGHRSVSWYQQTPGQGLQFLFEYFSETQRNKGNFPGRFSGRQFSNSRSEMNVSTLELGDSALYLCASSLTGNTIYFGEGSWLTVV.

This chain joins TRBV7-2 and TRBJ1-6, with 7 bases fitting TRBD1. V lost 2 bases and J lost 9; bases outside the gene matches: 4. Germline V CDR1 and CDR2: SGHTA, FQGNSA. The CDR3 length is 14 residues. The CDR3 nucleotides read TGTGCCAGCAGCTTATCAGGGGGAAGTTCACCCCTCCACTTT. Amino acids: CASSLSGGSSPLHF.

This clone has a handful of counts. The gene calls are TRBV18 and TRBJ2-1; 7 bases align to TRBD1. CDR1 and CDR2 (germline): KGHSH, LQKENI. J gave up 8 bases and V 5 bases, and 3 bases lay outside the gene matches. The CDR3 is made up of 12 amino acids. The CDR3 spells CASSSTGDEQFF. For the CDR3, the DNA is TGTGCCAGCTCATCTACAGGGGATGAGCAGTTCTTC.

The chain recombines TRBV30 with TRBJ1-5; D ambiguous. The CDR3 totals 14 residues. Germline-derived CDR1 and CDR2 are GTSNPN and SVGIG (reference sequence). The germline V and J ends were trimmed by 0 bases and 2 bases, with 8 bases remaining between them. CDR3 in amino acids: CAWSVGSGNQPQHF. CDR3 DNA sequence: TGTGCCTGGAGTGTGGGGTCAGGCAATCAGCCCCAGCATTTT.

This clone has more than one count but fewer than ten. The chain links TRBV19 to TRBJ1-6, with D perhaps TRBD1 (6 bases). Trimming shortened V by 6 bases and J by 7 bases, and 16 bases separated the two germline ends. CDR3 length equals 15 residues. Germline V lookup: CDR1 LNHDA, CDR2 SQIVND (reference sequence). The CDR3: CASRMGGAANSPLHF. For the CDR3, the DNA is TGTGCCAGTAGGATGGGGGGGGCAGCGAATTCACCCCTCCACTTT.

The gene calls are TRBV9 and TRBJ1-5, with 7 bases fitting TRBD1. CDR3 length equals 14 residues. The V gene's germline CDR1 is SGDLS and CDR2 YYNGEE. The trim removed 3 bases at V and 5 bases at J, leaving 5 bases unmatched. The CDR3 sequence is CASSGGQTDQPQHF. The CDR3 region has the DNA TGTGCCAGCAGCGGGGGACAGACTGATCAGCCCCAGCATTTT.

The chain combines TRBV30 with TRBJ1-2; 7 bases fit TRBD1. V trimming: 4 bases; J trimming: 0 bases; junction bases outside the gene matches: 11. CDR1 is GTSNPN and CDR2 is SVGIG in the germline V gene (reference sequence). The CDR3 extends over 16 amino acids. CDR3 residues: CAWTPTGREPNYGYTF. In nucleotides, the CDR3 is TGTGCCTGGACCCCGACAGGGAGGGAACCTAACTATGGCTACACCTTC.

The chain joins TRBV6-1 to TRBJ2-1; a weak D match, TRBD2 (5 bases). CDR1 is MNHNS, CDR2 SASEGT, per germline. CDR3 length: 14 amino acids. Trimming removed 3 bases from V and 8 bases from J, with 14 bases in between. The CDR3: CASSDGYGVDEQFF. The CDR3 DNA sequence: TGTGCCAGCAGTGACGGTTACGGGGTGGATGAGCAGTTCTTC.

The CDR3 nucleotides are TGTGCCAGCAGCTCCAGAGGCAGGGTAGGCACAGATACGCAGTATTTT. It translates to CASSSRGRVGTDTQYF. The J gene is TRBJ2-3, the V gene TRBV9, with D tentatively TRBD1 (5 bases). Germline loops: CDR1 SGDLS, CDR2 YYNGEE. The CDR3 loop spans 16 amino acids. The V and J ends lost 4 bases and 1 base respectively, with 16 bases between them.

This clone was seen only a few times. This chain uses TRBV5-1 with TRBJ1-1, with TRBD1 as a possible D gene (5 bases). The germline CDR1 and CDR2 sequences are SGHRS and YFSETQ. CDR3 size: 14 residues. Trimming pared 4 bases from V and 1 base from J, leaving 11 bases between. The CDR3 DNA reads TGCGCCAGCAGCGACGGGACCGCGAACACTGAAGCTTTCTTT. Its translation: CASSDGTANTEAFF.

The CDR3 nucleotides read TGTGCCAGCAGCTTCCCCTCCGGGACAGGGGGAGAATCACCCCTCCACTTT. It specifies CASSFPSGTGGESPLHF. V is TRBV11-1 and J is TRBJ1-6; 11 nucleotides line up with TRBD1. Germline trimming cut 3 bases from V and 10 bases from J; bases unmatched to any gene: 11. This CDR3 has 17 amino acids. CDR1 is SGHAT and CDR2 is FQDESV in the germline V gene (reference sequence).

The chain has TRBV5-4 and TRBJ1-2; 11 bases map to TRBD1. CDR1 is SGHNT, CDR2 YYREEE, per germline (reference sequence). The CDR3 contains 15 residues. V lost 3 bases and J lost 2; bases outside the gene matches: 3. The CDR3: CASSWTGGANYGYTF. CDR3 coding DNA: TGTGCCAGCAGCTGGACAGGGGGCGCGAACTATGGCTACACCTTC.

The chain couples TRBV5-1 to TRBJ2-1, with TRBD2 as a possible D gene (6 bases). CDR1 SGHRS and CDR2 YFSETQ come from the germline V gene. The CDR3 sequence is 15 residues long. The germline V and J ends were trimmed by 4 bases and 5 bases, with 16 bases remaining between them. The CDR3 protein is CASSLRAGSHNEQFF. The CDR3 DNA reads as TGCGCCAGCAGCCTTAGGGCGGGGTCCCACAATGAGCAGTTCTTC.

Remarks on this clone: Its ends do not fully match the called genes, so a read error is possible. The chain uses TRBV15 and TRBJ2-5; TRBD2 is a possible D gene (5 bases). Per the germline V gene, CDR1 is LNHNV and CDR2 is YYDKDF (reference sequence). The CDR3 covers 14 residues. The CDR3 DNA follows: TGTGCCACCAGCCGAGACTGGGGAGAGGAGACCCAGTACTTC. It translates to CATSRDWGEETQYF. The full variable domain, in which reference TRBV15 and TRBJ2-5 provide the parts outside the CDR3, is DAMVIQNPRYQVTQFGKPVTLSCSQTLNHNVMYWYQQKSSQAPKLLFHYYDKDFNNEADTPDNFQSRRPNTSFCFLDIRSPGLGDTAMYLCATSRDWGEETQYFGPGTRLLVL.